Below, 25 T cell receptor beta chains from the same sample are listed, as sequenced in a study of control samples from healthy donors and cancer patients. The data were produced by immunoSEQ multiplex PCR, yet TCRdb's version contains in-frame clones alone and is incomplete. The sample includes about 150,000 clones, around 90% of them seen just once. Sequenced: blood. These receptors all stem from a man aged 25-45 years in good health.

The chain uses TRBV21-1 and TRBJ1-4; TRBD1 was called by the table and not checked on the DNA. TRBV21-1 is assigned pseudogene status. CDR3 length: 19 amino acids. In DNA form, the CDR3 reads TGTGCCAGCAGCTCACCTCCAGACAGGCTAGTGGCCCGAGCTGGGAAACTGTTTTTT. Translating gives CASSSPPDRLVARAGKLFF.

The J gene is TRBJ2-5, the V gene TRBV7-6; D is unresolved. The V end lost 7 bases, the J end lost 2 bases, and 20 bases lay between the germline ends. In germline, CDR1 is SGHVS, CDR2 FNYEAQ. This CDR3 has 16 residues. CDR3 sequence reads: CASTLGLRRTQETQYF. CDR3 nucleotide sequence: TGTGCCAGCACTCTTGGTTTAAGGCGGACGCAAGAGACCCAGTACTTC.

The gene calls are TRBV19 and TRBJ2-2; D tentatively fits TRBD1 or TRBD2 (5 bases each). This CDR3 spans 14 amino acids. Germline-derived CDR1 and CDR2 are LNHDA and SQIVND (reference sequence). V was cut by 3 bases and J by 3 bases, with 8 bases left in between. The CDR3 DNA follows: TGTGCCAGTAGTATTGGGGGTTACACCGGGGAGCTGTTTTTT. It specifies CASSIGGYTGELFF.

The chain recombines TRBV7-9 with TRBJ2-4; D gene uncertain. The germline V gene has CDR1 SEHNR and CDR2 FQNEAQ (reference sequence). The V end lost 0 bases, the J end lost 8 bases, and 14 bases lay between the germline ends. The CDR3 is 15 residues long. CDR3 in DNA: TGTGCCAGCAGCTTAGCCGGTCCCGGCGTGGACATTCAGTACTTC. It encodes CASSLAGPGVDIQYF.

The chain's CDR3 is CASSAYSGANVLTF. The CDR3 DNA sequence: TGTGCCAGCAGCGCGTACTCTGGGGCCAACGTCCTGACTTTC. The chain couples TRBV5-6 to TRBJ2-6; D not resolved. Germline V gene data show CDR1 as SGHDT and CDR2 as YYEEEE. The CDR3 is 14 amino acids. V was pared by 4 bases and J by 0 bases, with 5 bases between.

This CDR3 reads CAWSPLTLNTGELFF. Written as DNA, the CDR3 is TGTGCCTGGAGTCCCCTGACTCTGAACACCGGGGAGCTGTTTTTT. The gene calls are TRBV30 and TRBJ2-2; D uncertain. The CDR3 covers 15 residues. CDR1 and CDR2 from the germline V gene are GTSNPN and SVGIG (reference sequence). The germline V and J ends were trimmed by 2 bases and 1 base, with 11 bases remaining between them.

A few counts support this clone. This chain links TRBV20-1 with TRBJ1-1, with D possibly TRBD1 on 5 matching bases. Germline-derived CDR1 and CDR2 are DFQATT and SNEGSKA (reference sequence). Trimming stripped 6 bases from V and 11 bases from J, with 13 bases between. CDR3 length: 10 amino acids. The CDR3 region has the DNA TGCAGTGCAGGGGCAGGGATGGCTTTCTTT. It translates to CSAGAGMAFF.

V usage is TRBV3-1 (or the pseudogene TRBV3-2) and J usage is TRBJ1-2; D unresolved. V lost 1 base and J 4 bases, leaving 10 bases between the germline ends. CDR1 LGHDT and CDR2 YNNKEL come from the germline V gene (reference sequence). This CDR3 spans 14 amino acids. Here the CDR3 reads CASSQALGAYGYTF. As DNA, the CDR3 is TGTGCCAGCAGCCAAGCTCTGGGTGCCTATGGCTACACCTTC.

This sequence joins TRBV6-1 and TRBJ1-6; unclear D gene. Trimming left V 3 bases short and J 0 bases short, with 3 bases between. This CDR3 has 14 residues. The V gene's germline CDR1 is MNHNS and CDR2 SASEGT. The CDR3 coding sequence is TGTGCCAGCAGTGAGCCCTCCTATAATTCACCCCTCCACTTT. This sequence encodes CASSEPSYNSPLHF.

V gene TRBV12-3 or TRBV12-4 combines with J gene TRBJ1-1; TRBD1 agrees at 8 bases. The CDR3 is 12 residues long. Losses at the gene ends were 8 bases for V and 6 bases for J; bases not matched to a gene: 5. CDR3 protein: CASGGQGPEAFF. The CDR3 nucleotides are TGTGCCAGCGGAGGACAGGGACCTGAAGCTTTCTTT.

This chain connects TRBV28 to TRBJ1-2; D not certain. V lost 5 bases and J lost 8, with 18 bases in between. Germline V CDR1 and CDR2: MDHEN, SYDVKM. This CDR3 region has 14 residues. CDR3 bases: TGTGCCAGCAGTCTGGATTTTACAGTGGAGGGCTACACCTTC. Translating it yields CASSLDFTVEGYTF.

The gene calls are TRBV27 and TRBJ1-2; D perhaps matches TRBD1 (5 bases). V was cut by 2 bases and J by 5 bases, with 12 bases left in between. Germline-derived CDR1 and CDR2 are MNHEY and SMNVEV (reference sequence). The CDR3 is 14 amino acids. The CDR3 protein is CASSLLGDRYGYTF. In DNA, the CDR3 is TGTGCCAGCAGTTTACTGGGGGATAGGTATGGCTACACCTTC.

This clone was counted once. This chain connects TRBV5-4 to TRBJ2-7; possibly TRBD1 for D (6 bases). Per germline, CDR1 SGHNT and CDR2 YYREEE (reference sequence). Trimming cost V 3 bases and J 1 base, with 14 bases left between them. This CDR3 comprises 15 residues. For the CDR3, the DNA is TGTGCCAGCAGCTCTCTGGACAGCAGGTCCTACGAGCAGTACTTC. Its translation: CASSSLDSRSYEQYF.

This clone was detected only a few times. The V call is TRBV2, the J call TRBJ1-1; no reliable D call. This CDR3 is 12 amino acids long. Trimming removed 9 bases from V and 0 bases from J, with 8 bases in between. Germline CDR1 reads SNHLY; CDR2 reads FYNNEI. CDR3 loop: CASSVVNTEAFF. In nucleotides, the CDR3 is TGTGCCAGTTCTGTGGTGAACACTGAAGCTTTCTTT.

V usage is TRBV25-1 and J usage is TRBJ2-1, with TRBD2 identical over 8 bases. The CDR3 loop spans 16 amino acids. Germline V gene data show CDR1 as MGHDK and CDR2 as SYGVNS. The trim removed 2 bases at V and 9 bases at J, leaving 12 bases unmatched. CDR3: CASSESGGFLYGEQFF. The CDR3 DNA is TGTGCCAGCAGTGAAAGCGGGGGCTTTTTATATGGTGAGCAGTTCTTC.

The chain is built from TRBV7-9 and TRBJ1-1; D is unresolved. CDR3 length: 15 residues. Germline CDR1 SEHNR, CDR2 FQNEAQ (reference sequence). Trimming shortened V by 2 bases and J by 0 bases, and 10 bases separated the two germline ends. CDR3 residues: CASSLFPGVNTEAFF. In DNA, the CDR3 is TGTGCCAGCAGCTTATTTCCTGGGGTGAACACTGAAGCTTTCTTT.

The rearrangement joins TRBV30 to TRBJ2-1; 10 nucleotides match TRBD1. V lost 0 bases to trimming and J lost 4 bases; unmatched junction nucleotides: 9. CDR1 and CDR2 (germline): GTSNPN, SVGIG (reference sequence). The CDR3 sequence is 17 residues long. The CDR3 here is CAWSVQGQGIGYNEQFF. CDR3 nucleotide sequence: TGTGCCTGGAGTGTACAGGGACAGGGGATAGGTTACAATGAGCAGTTCTTC.

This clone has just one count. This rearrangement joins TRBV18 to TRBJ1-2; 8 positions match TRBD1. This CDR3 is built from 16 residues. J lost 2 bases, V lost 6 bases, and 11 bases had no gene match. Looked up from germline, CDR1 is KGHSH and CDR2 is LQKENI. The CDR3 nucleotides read TGTGCCAGCTCGTCGACAGGGGAGCCAGGGAACTATGGCTACACCTTC. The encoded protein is CASSSTGEPGNYGYTF.

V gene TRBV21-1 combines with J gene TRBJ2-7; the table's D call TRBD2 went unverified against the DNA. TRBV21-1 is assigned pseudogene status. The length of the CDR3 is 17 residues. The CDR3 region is CASSALAGGSHGDEQYF. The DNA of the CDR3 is TGTGCCAGCAGCGCACTAGCGGGGGGATCCCACGGCGACGAGCAGTACTTC.

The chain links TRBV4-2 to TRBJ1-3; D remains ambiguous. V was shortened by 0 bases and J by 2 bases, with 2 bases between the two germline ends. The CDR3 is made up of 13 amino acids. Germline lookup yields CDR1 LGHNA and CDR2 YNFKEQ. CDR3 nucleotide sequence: TGTGCCAGCAGCCAAGAGACTGGAAACACCATATATTTT. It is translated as CASSQETGNTIYF.

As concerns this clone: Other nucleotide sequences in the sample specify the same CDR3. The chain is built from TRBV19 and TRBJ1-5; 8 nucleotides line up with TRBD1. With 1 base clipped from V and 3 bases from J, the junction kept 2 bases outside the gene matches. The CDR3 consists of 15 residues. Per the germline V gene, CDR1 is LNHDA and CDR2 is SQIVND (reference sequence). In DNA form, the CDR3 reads TGTGCCAGTAGTATAGGACAGGGGAACAATCAGCCCCAGCATTTT. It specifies CASSIGQGNNQPQHF. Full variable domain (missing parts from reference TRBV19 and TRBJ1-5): DGGITQSPKYLFRKEGQNVTLSCEQNLNHDAMYWYRQDPGQGLRLIYYSQIVNDFQKGDIAEGYSVSREKKESFPLTVTSAQKNPTAFYLCASSIGQGNNQPQHFGDGTRLSIL.

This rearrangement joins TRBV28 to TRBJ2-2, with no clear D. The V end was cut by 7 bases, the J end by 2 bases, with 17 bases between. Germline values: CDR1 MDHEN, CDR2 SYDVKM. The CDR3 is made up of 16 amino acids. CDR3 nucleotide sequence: TGTGCCAGCATGCCCTATACCCGAGCCAACACCGGGGAGCTGTTTTTT. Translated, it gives CASMPYTRANTGELFF. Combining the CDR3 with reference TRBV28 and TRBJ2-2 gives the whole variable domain DVKVTQSSRYLVKRTGEKVFLECVQDMDHENMFWYRQDPGLGLRLIYFSYDVKMKEKGDIPEGYSVSREKKERFSLILESASTNQTSMYLCASMPYTRANTGELFFGEGSRLTVL.

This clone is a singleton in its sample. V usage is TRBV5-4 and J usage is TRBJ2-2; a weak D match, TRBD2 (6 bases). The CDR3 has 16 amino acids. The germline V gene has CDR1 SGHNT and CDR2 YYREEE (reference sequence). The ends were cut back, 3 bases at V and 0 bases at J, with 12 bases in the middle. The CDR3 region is CASSSRGKSNTGELFF. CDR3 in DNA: TGTGCCAGCAGCTCCCGGGGGAAATCGAACACCGGGGAGCTGTTTTTT.

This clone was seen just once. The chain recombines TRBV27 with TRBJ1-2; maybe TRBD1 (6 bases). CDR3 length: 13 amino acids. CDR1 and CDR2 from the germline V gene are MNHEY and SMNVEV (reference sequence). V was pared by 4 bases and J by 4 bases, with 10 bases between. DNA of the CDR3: TGTGCCAGCAGTTACAGGGATGGCTATGGCTACACCTTC. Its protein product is CASSYRDGYGYTF.

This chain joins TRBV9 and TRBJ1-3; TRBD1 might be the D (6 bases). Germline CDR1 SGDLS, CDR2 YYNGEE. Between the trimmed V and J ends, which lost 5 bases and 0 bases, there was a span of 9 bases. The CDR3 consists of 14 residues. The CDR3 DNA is TGTGCCAGCAGACAGGGTCACTCTGGAAACACCATATATTTT. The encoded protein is CASRQGHSGNTIYF.